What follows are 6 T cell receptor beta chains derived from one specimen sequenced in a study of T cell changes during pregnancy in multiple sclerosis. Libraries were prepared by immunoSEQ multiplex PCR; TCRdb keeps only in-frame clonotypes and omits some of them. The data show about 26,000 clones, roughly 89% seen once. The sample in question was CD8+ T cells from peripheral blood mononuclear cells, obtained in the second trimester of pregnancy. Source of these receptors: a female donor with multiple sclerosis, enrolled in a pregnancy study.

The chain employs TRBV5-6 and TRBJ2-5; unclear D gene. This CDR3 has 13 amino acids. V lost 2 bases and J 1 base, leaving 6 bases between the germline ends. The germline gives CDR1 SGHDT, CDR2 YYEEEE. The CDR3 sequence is CASSLNIQETQYF. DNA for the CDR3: TGTGCCAGCAGCTTAAACATCCAAGAGACCCAGTACTTC.

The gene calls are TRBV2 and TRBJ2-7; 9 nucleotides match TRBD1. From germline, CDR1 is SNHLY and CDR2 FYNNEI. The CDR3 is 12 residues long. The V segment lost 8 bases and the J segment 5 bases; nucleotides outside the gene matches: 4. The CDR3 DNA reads TGTGCCAGCCTGGACAGGGGCAACGAGCAGTACTTC. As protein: CASLDRGNEQYF.

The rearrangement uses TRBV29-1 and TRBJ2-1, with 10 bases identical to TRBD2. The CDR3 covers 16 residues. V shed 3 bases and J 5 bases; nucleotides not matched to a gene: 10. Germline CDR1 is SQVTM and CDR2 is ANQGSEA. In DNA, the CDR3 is TGCAGCGTTGAGGGGGACGGACTAGCGGAGAACAATGAGCAGTTCTTC. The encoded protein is CSVEGDGLAENNEQFF.

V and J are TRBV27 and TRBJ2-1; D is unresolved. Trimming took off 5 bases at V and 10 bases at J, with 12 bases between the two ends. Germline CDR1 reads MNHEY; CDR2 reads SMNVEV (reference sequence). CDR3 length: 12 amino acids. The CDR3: CASSPRVGEQFF. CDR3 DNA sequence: TGTGCCAGCAGTCCCCGGGTCGGGGAGCAGTTCTTC.

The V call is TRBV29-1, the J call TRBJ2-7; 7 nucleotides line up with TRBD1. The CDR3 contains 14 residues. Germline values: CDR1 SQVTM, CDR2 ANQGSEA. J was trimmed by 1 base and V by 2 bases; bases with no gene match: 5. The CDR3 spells CSVENRGLSYEQYF. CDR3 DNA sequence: TGCAGCGTTGAAAACAGGGGCCTTTCCTACGAGCAGTACTTC.

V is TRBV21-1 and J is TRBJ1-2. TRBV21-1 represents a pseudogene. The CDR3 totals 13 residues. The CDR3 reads CASIPTGVYGYTF. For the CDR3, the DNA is TGTGCCAGCATCCCCACGGGGGTTTATGGCTACACCTTC.